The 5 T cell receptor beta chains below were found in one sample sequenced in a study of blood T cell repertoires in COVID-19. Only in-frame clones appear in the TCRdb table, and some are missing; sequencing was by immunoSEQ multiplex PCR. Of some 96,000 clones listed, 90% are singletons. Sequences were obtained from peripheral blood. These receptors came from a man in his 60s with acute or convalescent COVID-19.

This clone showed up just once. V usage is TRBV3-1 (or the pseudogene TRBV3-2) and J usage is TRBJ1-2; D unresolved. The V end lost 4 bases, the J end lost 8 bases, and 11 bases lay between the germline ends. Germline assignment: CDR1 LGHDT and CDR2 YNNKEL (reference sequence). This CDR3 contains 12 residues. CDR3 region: CASSPGIRGYTF. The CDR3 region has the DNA TGTGCCAGCAGCCCAGGTATTCGGGGCTACACCTTC.

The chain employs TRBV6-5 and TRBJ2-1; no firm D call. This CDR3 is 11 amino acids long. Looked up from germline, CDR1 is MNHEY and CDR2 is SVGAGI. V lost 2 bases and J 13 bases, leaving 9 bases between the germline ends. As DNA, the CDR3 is TGTGCCAGCAGTTACGCGAGATCACAGTTCTTC. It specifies CASSYARSQFF.

For the CDR3, the DNA is TGTGCCAGCAGCTTAACCGGGTCGAAAAACATTCAGTACTTC. This codes for CASSLTGSKNIQYF. The chain carries TRBV7-2 and TRBJ2-4; D is unclear. Germline loops: CDR1 SGHTA, CDR2 FQGNSA. Trimming cost V 2 bases and J 4 bases, with 9 bases left between them. The CDR3 runs to 14 residues. Variable domain in full (rest from reference TRBV7-2 and TRBJ2-4): GAGVSQSPSNKVTEKGKDVELRCDPISGHTALYWYRQSLGQGLEFLIYFQGNSAPDKSGLPSDRFSAERTGGSVSTLTIQRTQQEDSAVYLCASSLTGSKNIQYFGAGTRLSVL.

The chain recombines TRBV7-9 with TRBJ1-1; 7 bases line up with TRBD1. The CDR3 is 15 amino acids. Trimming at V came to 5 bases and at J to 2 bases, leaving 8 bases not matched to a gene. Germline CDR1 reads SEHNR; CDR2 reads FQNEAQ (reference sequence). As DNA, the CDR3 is TGTGCCAGCAGCCCTCAGGGGACAGCAAACACTGAAGCTTTCTTT. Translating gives CASSPQGTANTEAFF.

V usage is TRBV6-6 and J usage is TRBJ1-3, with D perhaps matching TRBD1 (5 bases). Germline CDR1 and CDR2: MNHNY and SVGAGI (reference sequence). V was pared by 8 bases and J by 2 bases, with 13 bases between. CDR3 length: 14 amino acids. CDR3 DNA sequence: TGTGCCAGCGGGGGGAGGGTGACTGGAAACACCATATATTTT. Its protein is CASGGRVTGNTIYF.